This TCR beta chain was found in a study of T cell repertoires in cytomegalovirus infection. This clonotype occurred a few times. As yet, its antigen is unknown. TCRdb processed the reads anew with MiXCR; each CDR3 protein has one entry. The data hold around 710,000 distinct CDR3 sequences, with 25% to 35% observed a single time. Per germline, CDR1 SGHNT and CDR2 YYREEE (reference sequence). V gave up 4 bases and J gave up 4 bases, with 14 bases separating them. The CDR3 is 14 amino acids. Study observations and caveats: Ex vivo, HLA-C-restricted CMV-specific TCR beta clonotypes prevailed over the rest of the response.

The receptor was derived from a human donor in good health (CMV status not recorded). Some clones in this sample may be carry-over from other donors' samples. Sample: cultured CD8+ T cells from PBMCs, taken from culture after CMV antigen stimulation. The chain carries TRBV5-4 and TRBJ1-1; D remains ambiguous. CDR3 loop: CASSSYSLSTEAFF. DNA for the CDR3: TGTGCCAGCAGCAGTTACAGTCTTTCCACTGAAGCTTTCTTT.